This TCR beta chain was sequenced in a study of low-dose radiotherapy and immunotherapy resistance in tumors. Overall study: Patients received cyclophosphamide 200 mg/m2 intravenously every two weeks, the day before radiation-immunotherapy. Daily, from cycle 1 day 1 and for four cycles, patients took oral aspirin 300 mg.

As to time point: before trial treatment. This clonotype appeared many times. Germline-derived CDR1 and CDR2 are SNHLY and FYNNEI. The J segment lost 0 bases and the V segment lost 10 bases, leaving 5 bases of the junction unmatched. This CDR3 has 14 residues. A constant-region primer paired with the V-primer adapter amplified TCRs over approximately 19 PCR cycles. TCRdb re-analysed the reads in MiXCR, keeping a single row per CDR3 protein. Here the sample spans approximately 47,000 distinct CDR3 sequences, about 12% being singletons. This TCR came from a female donor with ovarian cancer. The specimen was PBMCs, collected before treatment. The rearrangement links TRBV2 to TRBJ2-2; 7 bases line up with TRBD1. CDR3 protein: CAIRGRTNTGELFF. DNA for the CDR3: TGTGCCATCAGGGGGAGAACGAACACCGGGGAGCTGTTTTTT.